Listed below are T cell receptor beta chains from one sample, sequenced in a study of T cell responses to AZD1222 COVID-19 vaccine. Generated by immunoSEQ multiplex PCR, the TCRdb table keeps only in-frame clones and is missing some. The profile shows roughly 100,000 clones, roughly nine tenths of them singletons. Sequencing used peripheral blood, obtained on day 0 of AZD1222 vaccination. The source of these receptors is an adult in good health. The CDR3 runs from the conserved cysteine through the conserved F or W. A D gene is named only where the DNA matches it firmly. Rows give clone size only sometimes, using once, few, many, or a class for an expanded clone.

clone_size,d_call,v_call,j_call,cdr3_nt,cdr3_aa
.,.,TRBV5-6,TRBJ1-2,TGTGCCAGCAGCTTAAGTCAAGGCTACACCTTC,CASSLSQGYTF
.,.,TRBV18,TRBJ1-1,TGTGCCAGCTCACCAATAGCAGGCAGGACGAACACTGAAGCTTTCTTT,CASSPIAGRTNTEAFF
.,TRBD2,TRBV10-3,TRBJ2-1,TGTGCCATCAGTGAGGGGTCTAGCGGGAGTTCGGATGAGCAGTTCTTC,CAISEGSSGSSDEQFF
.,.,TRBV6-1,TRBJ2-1,TGTGCCAGCAGTGAATATCAGGTTCGCCTCTACAATGAGCAGTTCTTC,CASSEYQVRLYNEQFF
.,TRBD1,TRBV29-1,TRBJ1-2,TGCAGCGGCACTTACAGGGGAGGTGGCTACACCTTC,CSGTYRGGGYTF
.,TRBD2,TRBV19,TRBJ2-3,TGTGCCAGTAGTACCCTCCCCTATAGCGGGAAAGGCACAGATACGCAGTATTTT,CASSTLPYSGKGTDTQYF
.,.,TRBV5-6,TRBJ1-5,TGTGCCAGCAGCTTAAACCGATATCAGCCCCAGCATTTT,CASSLNRYQPQHF
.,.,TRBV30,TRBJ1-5,TGTGCCTGGAGTCTCTTGCCCAATCAGCCCCAGCATTTT,CAWSLLPNQPQHF
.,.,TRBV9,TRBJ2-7,TGTGCCAGCAGCGAGAGGGACCTGAATAACTATTACTACGAGCAGTACTTC,CASSERDLNNYYYEQYF
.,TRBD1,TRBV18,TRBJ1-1,TGTGCCAGCTCGGACAGGGGGCAAGTGGGCACTGAAGCTTTCTTT,CASSDRGQVGTEAFF
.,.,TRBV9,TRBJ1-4,TGTGCCAGCAGCGTAGGGCCCCCGGGGGGCGGTAATGAAAAACTGTTTTTT,CASSVGPPGGGNEKLFF
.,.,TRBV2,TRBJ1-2,TGTGCCAGCAACAGGGCTAACTATGGCTACACCTTC,CASNRANYGYTF
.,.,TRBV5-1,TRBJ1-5,TGCGCCAGCAGCTTGGAGGGAGCGAGTCAGCCCCAGCATTTT,CASSLEGASQPQHF
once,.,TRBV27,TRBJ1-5,TGTGCCAGCAGTTTAGGGGGTCAGCCCCAGCATTTT,CASSLGGQPQHF
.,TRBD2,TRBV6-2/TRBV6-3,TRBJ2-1,TGTGCCAGCAGTTTTCCCCTAGCGGGAGGTGGCAATGAGCAGTTCTTC,CASSFPLAGGGNEQFF
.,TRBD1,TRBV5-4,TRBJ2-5,TGTGCCAGCAGCCGATCAGGGACAGCCCAAGAGACCCAGTACTTC,CASSRSGTAQETQYF
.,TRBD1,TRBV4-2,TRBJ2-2,TGTGCCAGCAGCCAAGGACAGGGTTTGGCTTTGGACACCGGGGAGCTGTTTTTT,CASSQGQGLALDTGELFF
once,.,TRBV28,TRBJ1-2,TGTGCCAGCAGTCCTCCTTGGGGTAACTATGGCTACACCTTC,CASSPPWGNYGYTF
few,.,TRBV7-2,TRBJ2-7,TGTGCCAGCAGCGCTTACCAGGGGAACGAGCAGTACTTC,CASSAYQGNEQYF